The 23 T cell receptor beta chains given below trace back to one sample, sequenced in a study of human T cells and chemical hapten exposure. One entry per CDR3 protein, called by TCRdb with MiXCR from the RACE reads. The sample lists 70,000 to 100,000 distinct CDR3 sequences, 7.5% to 9.5% occurring once. The time point denotes: patch test 1, 2 weeks after DPC sensitization. The treatment here: therapeutic diphenylcyclopropenone sensitization with weekly scalp DPC. The material was whole blood, obtained in connection with sensitization to the hapten diphenylcyclopropenone (DPC). These TCRs come from a woman aged 30 to 39 with alopecia areata. Some clones in this sample may be carry-over from other donors' samples.

This clonotype was recorded a few times. The V call is TRBV9, the J call TRBJ1-6; 7 bases align to TRBD1. The junction had 4 bases not matched to a gene; V was cut back by 3 bases and J by 7 bases. Germline CDR1 SGDLS, CDR2 YYNGEE. This CDR3 contains 14 residues. CDR3 nucleotides: TGTGCCAGCAGCGGCCAGGGGGACAATTCACCCCTCCACTTT. Encoded protein: CASSGQGDNSPLHF.

This clonotype was observed a handful of times. The J gene is TRBJ2-1, the V gene TRBV29-1; TRBD2 is a possible D gene (5 bases). This CDR3 region has 13 residues. The V gene lost 3 bases and the J gene lost 3 bases, with 9 bases spanning the gap. Germline CDR1 and CDR2: SQVTM and ANQGSEA. The CDR3 loop is CSVDSGFYNEQFF. The CDR3 DNA follows: TGCAGCGTTGATTCGGGGTTCTACAATGAGCAGTTCTTC.

There are a few counts of this clonotype. The chain couples TRBV2 to TRBJ1-1; 8 bases align to TRBD1. V dropped 6 bases and J dropped 4; count of bases not matched to a gene: 7. The CDR3 runs to 14 residues. Germline assignment: CDR1 SNHLY and CDR2 FYNNEI. The CDR3 is CASSPDRGGTEAFF. Here the CDR3 DNA reads TGTGCCAGCAGCCCAGACAGGGGTGGCACTGAAGCTTTCTTT.

The table lists this clonotype with a few counts. The V gene is TRBV7-6, the J gene TRBJ2-6; D unresolved. In germline, CDR1 is SGHVS, CDR2 FNYEAQ. Trimming stripped 3 bases from V and 2 bases from J, with 11 bases between. The CDR3 runs to 16 residues. CDR3 residues: CASSFIGQAGANVLTF. The CDR3 nucleotides are TGTGCCAGCAGCTTTATAGGGCAAGCTGGGGCCAACGTCCTGACTTTC.

This clonotype was detected many times. This chain joins TRBV7-2 and TRBJ1-1, with D uncertain. In germline, CDR1 is SGHTA, CDR2 FQGNSA. V was trimmed by 4 bases and J by 1 base, leaving 19 bases between them. This CDR3 region has 17 residues. Here the CDR3 reads CASSSSPGPVWNTEAFF. In DNA form, the CDR3 reads TGTGCCAGCAGCTCCTCCCCGGGCCCTGTCTGGAACACTGAAGCTTTCTTT. The full variable domain, its missing parts supplied by reference TRBV7-2 and TRBJ1-1, is GAGVSQSPSNKVTEKGKDVELRCDPISGHTALYWYRQSLGQGLEFLIYFQGNSAPDKSGLPSDRFSAERTGGSVSTLTIQRTQQEDSAVYLCASSSSPGPVWNTEAFFGQGTRLTVV.

This clonotype was recorded a few times. V and J are TRBV2 and TRBJ2-3, with D hard to call. CDR3 length: 11 residues. Per the germline V gene, CDR1 is SNHLY and CDR2 is FYNNEI. Trimming shortened V by 5 bases and J by 5 bases, and 5 bases separated the two germline ends. CDR3 sequence reads: CASSRLDTQYF. The CDR3 bases are TGTGCCAGCAGTCGCTTAGATACGCAGTATTTT. The full variable domain, in which reference TRBV2 and TRBJ2-3 provide the parts outside the CDR3, is EPEVTQTPSHQVTQMGQEVILRCVPISNHLYFYWYRQILGQKVEFLVSFYNNEISEKSEIFDDQFSVERPDGSNFTLKIRSTKLEDSAMYFCASSRLDTQYFGPGTRLTVL.

The V call is TRBV5-1, the J call TRBJ2-7; D remains ambiguous. V was shortened by 5 bases and J by 4 bases, with 16 bases between the two germline ends. Germline CDR1 SGHRS, CDR2 YFSETQ. This CDR3 is 14 amino acids long. CDR3 coding DNA: TGCGCCAGCAGACAAGACTTCAGTGGGTACGAGCAGTACTTC. Amino acid sequence: CASRQDFSGYEQYF.

This clonotype was found a few times. The rearrangement uses TRBV5-4 and TRBJ1-1; D is perhaps TRBD1 (5 bases). This CDR3 contains 14 residues. The germline gives CDR1 SGHNT, CDR2 YYREEE (reference sequence). V shed 0 bases and J shed 4 bases, with 10 bases lying between them. The CDR3 protein is CASSLVGGSTEAFF. CDR3 nucleotides: TGTGCCAGCAGCTTGGTCGGGGGTAGCACTGAAGCTTTCTTT.

This clonotype was counted a few times. The CDR3 protein is CASRTGSGTDTQYF. CDR3 sequence (DNA): TGTGCCTCCCGGACAGGCTCCGGCACAGATACGCAGTATTTT. The V call is TRBV2, the J call TRBJ2-3, with 7 bases that match TRBD1. This CDR3 region has 14 residues. The V and J ends lost 11 bases and 1 base, in that order; junction bases with no gene match: 9. The germline gives CDR1 SNHLY, CDR2 FYNNEI.

Many counts were recorded for this clonotype. The rearrangement links TRBV30 to TRBJ1-2, with 11 bases fitting TRBD1. Germline V gene sequence: CDR1 GTSNPN, CDR2 SVGIG (reference sequence). V shed 3 bases, J shed 2 bases, and the junction held 11 bases outside the gene matches. CDR3 length: 17 residues. The DNA for the CDR3 is TGTGCCTGGAGGGACAGGGGGCGCTGGGAGTCAAACTATGGCTACACCTTC. It codes for CAWRDRGRWESNYGYTF.

There are a few counts of this clonotype. The chain combines TRBV4-1 with TRBJ1-2; possible D gene TRBD1, 6 bases. V was trimmed by 0 bases and J by 2 bases, leaving 10 bases between them. The germline V gene encodes CDR1 MGHRA and CDR2 YSYEKL. The CDR3 runs 15 residues. For the CDR3, the DNA is TGCGCCAGCAGCCAAGAGAGTAGGGGGAACTATGGCTACACCTTC. Translated, it gives CASSQESRGNYGYTF.

V gene TRBV20-1 combines with J gene TRBJ1-2; 11 bases are shared with TRBD1. The CDR3 consists of 17 residues. The germline V gene encodes CDR1 DFQATT and CDR2 SNEGSKA (reference sequence). The V segment lost 2 bases and the J segment 3 bases; nucleotides outside the gene matches: 11. The CDR3 reads CSARNLPGQGVDYGYTF. CDR3 bases: TGCAGTGCTAGAAACTTACCGGGACAGGGGGTAGACTATGGCTACACCTTC.

This clonotype was seen a handful of times. The J gene is TRBJ2-3, the V gene TRBV6-1; no firm D call. In germline, CDR1 is MNHNS, CDR2 SASEGT. This CDR3 contains 13 residues. Trimming took 6 bases from V and 2 from J, leaving 9 bases between them. CDR3 sequence: CASRDGFTDTQYF. CDR3 nucleotide sequence: TGTGCCAGCAGGGATGGGTTCACAGATACGCAGTATTTT.

J is TRBJ1-5 and V is TRBV20-1; D gene uncertain. CDR1 is DFQATT and CDR2 is SNEGSKA in the germline V gene (reference sequence). The V end was cut by 7 bases, the J end by 4 bases, with 14 bases between. This CDR3 has 13 residues. This CDR3 reads CSGALGENQPQHF. In nucleotides, the CDR3 is TGCAGTGGGGCCCTTGGGGAGAATCAGCCCCAGCATTTT.

This clonotype was seen ten or more times. This chain links TRBV10-3 with TRBJ2-5; D not certain. The CDR3 contains 15 residues. The V gene's germline CDR1 is ENHRY and CDR2 SYGVKD. Trimming pared 6 bases from V and 6 bases from J, leaving 20 bases between. The CDR3 DNA follows: TGTGCCATCAGCCATACCCCCCTAGTTCCAAAGACCCAGTACTTC. Translating it yields CAISHTPLVPKTQYF.

This clonotype has ten or more counts. The chain combines TRBV5-1 with TRBJ1-2; unclear D gene. Germline V gene sequence: CDR1 SGHRS, CDR2 YFSETQ. This CDR3 spans 13 amino acids. Trimming took 4 bases from V and 2 from J, leaving 9 bases between them. CDR3 coding DNA: TGCGCCAGCAGCCCCACGGGGAACTATGGCTACACCTTC. Protein sequence: CASSPTGNYGYTF.

The chain uses TRBV29-1 and TRBJ1-2, with D perhaps matching TRBD1 (5 bases). The CDR3 spans 12 residues. CDR1 is SQVTM and CDR2 is ANQGSEA in the germline V gene. Trimming removed 8 bases from V and 6 bases from J, with 16 bases in between. CDR3 sequence: CSMGTQYHGYTF. The CDR3 DNA sequence: TGCAGCATGGGGACGCAGTATCATGGCTACACCTTC.

This clonotype was picked up many times. The genes are TRBV7-6 and TRBJ2-5; 8 bases fit TRBD1. Germline V gene data show CDR1 as SGHVS and CDR2 as FNYEAQ. V shed 4 bases, J shed 3 bases, and the junction held 4 bases outside the gene matches. The CDR3 totals 14 residues. CDR3 region: CASSSRTGKETQYF. The CDR3, as DNA: TGTGCCAGCAGCTCGAGGACAGGGAAAGAGACCCAGTACTTC.

Points on this clonotype: It may be a read error: a sequence one base away is much more abundant. The chain joins TRBV20-1 to TRBJ2-3, with D perhaps matching TRBD2 (7 bases). V lost 5 bases, J lost 1 base, and 16 bases lay in between. The CDR3 has 15 amino acids. Germline V gene sequence: CDR1 DFQATT, CDR2 SNEGSKA (reference sequence). The CDR3 loop is CSASPGAGGTDTQYF. CDR3 coding DNA: TGCAGTGCTTCTCCGGGGGCGGGGGGCACAGATACGCAGTATTTT.

This clonotype showed up just a few times. The V call is TRBV12-3 or TRBV12-4, the J call TRBJ1-5; TRBD1 is a possible D gene (6 bases). There are 15 residues in the CDR3. Trimming took off 3 bases at V and 4 bases at J, with 13 bases between the two ends. CDR3 region: CASSFDGGRNQPQHF. The CDR3 nucleotides read TGTGCCAGCAGTTTTGACGGGGGCAGGAATCAGCCCCAGCATTTT.

The table lists this clonotype with many counts. The CDR3, as DNA: TGTGCCAGCAGGTTTACGCGGGGGTCCTCCTACAATGAGCAGTTCTTC. Its protein product is CASRFTRGSSYNEQFF. The rearrangement uses TRBV12-3 or TRBV12-4 and TRBJ2-1, with 7 positions matching TRBD2. Trimming removed 6 bases from V and 0 bases from J; junction bases left unmatched: 8. The CDR3 contains 16 residues.

There are a few counts of this clonotype. CDR3: CASSEPIDSNQPQHF. The CDR3 DNA follows: TGTGCCAGCAGTGAACCTATAGATAGCAATCAGCCCCAGCATTTT. The chain has TRBV6-1 and TRBJ1-5; D not certain. The CDR3 extends over 15 amino acids. Deletions cut 2 bases from V and 0 bases from J, with 8 bases between. Germline V gene sequence: CDR1 MNHNS, CDR2 SASEGT.

This clonotype has ten or more counts. The rearrangement joins TRBV2 to TRBJ1-1; D is possibly TRBD1 (6 bases). CDR1 is SNHLY and CDR2 is FYNNEI in the germline V gene. Trimming took 4 bases from V and 5 from J, leaving 17 bases between them. The CDR3 spans 15 residues. This CDR3 is CASSGNRAPGTEAFF. CDR3 nucleotide sequence: TGTGCCAGCAGTGGGAACAGGGCCCCGGGAACTGAAGCTTTCTTT. Complete variable domain (other parts from reference TRBV2 and TRBJ1-1): EPEVTQTPSHQVTQMGQEVILRCVPISNHLYFYWYRQILGQKVEFLVSFYNNEISEKSEIFDDQFSVERPDGSNFTLKIRSTKLEDSAMYFCASSGNRAPGTEAFFGQGTRLTVV.